The clone carrying this T cell receptor beta chain was seen only a few times. Its antigen is not identified. UMIs were added to TCR cDNA along with a universal primer site when it was made by 5'RACE template switching. TCRdb re-derived calls from the 5' RACE reads in MiXCR, one entry per CDR3 protein. The sample has some 300,000 distinct CDR3 sequences; 7.5% to 9% are singletons. The data are from a study of T cells after yellow fever vaccination. Points from the study as a whole: Post-booster repertoires contained most primary-vaccination clones again (around 96% CD4, around 89% CD8). A minor fraction of clonotypes spanned both CD4 and CD8 compartments. The study noted that FACS-sorted repertoires could contain abundant clonotypes contaminating from the bulk population.

This CDR3 is 15 amino acids long. In germline, CDR1 is DFQATT, CDR2 SNEGSKA (reference sequence). Deletions cut 1 base from V and 7 bases from J, with 16 bases between. The chain carries TRBV20-1 and TRBJ2-2; a possible D gene is TRBD2 (5 bases). This clonotype was sampled from a young man who received the YFV17D yellow fever vaccine. The sample here was CD4+ T cells sorted from PBMCs, taken 5 days after the yellow fever booster vaccination. In DNA, the CDR3 is TGCAGTGCTAGAGGTCCGGGGAGAGGCGGCGGGGAGCTGTTTTTT. As protein: CSARGPGRGGGELFF.